One and the same sample provided the 9 T cell receptor beta chains below, sequenced in a study of blood T cells in healthy people across ages. Through a sample-barcoded 5' primer and a J-beta primer mix, a second PCR was run for about 6 to 12 cycles. Using its own MiXCR run on the 5' RACE reads, TCRdb lists one record per CDR3 protein. The sample holds some 560,000 distinct CDR3 sequences, roughly a quarter seen once. This sample also appeared in a second study, on T cells of mothers and their children.

Sample: blood. The receptors were gathered from a boy between 2 and 15 years old in good health.

This sequence joins TRBV11-3 and TRBJ2-5; D might be TRBD1 or TRBD2, each matching 5 bases. Germline CDR1 and CDR2: SGHNT and YENEEA. The CDR3 sequence is 13 residues long. V was trimmed by 5 bases and J by 7 bases, leaving 14 bases between them. CDR3 protein: CASSVGTSGTQYF. CDR3 bases: TGTGCCAGCAGCGTCGGGACCTCGGGGACCCAGTACTTC.

The chain is built from TRBV27 and TRBJ2-1, with 12 bases fitting TRBD1. V lost 6 bases, J lost 7 bases, and 7 bases stayed unmatched. Per germline, CDR1 MNHEY and CDR2 SMNVEV (reference sequence). The CDR3 runs 15 residues. This CDR3 reads CASRPGQGAWNEQFF. CDR3 nucleotides: TGTGCCAGCAGACCGGGACAGGGGGCTTGGAATGAGCAGTTCTTC.

The rearrangement joins TRBV2 to TRBJ2-5; D gene unclear. The end of the DNA aligns better with TRBJ2-7, so the J call may be wrong. The CDR3 consists of 14 residues. The germline gives CDR1 SNHLY, CDR2 FYNNEI. CDR3 nucleotide sequence: TGTGCCAGCAGTGAAGTACGGAACGCGTTCGAGCAGTACTTC. Protein product: CASSEVRNAFEQYF.

This clonotype was picked up many times. This sequence joins TRBV3-1 and TRBJ2-5; tentatively, D is TRBD2 (6 bases). There are 13 residues in the CDR3. V lost 3 bases and J lost 5, with 10 bases in between. Germline CDR1 is LGHDT and CDR2 is YNNKEL (reference sequence). The CDR3 DNA follows: TGTGCCAGCAGCCAGGGGACTGTGGAGACCCAGTACTTC. Amino acids: CASSQGTVETQYF.

With respect to this clonotype: Germline and junction disagree at one end, which may indicate a read error. The V call is TRBV7-3, the J call TRBJ2-5; maybe TRBD2 (5 bases). The germline CDR1 and CDR2 sequences are SGHTA and FQGTGA. CDR3 size: 13 residues. The CDR3 DNA sequence: TGTGCCAGCAGCTTGGGAGCAGTAGAGACCCCGTACTTC. It codes for CASSLGAVETPYF.

The sample holds a few counts of this clonotype. This chain uses TRBV6-2 or TRBV6-3 with TRBJ2-1; D is ambiguous. The ends were cut back, 8 bases at V and 10 bases at J, with 15 bases in the middle. Germline CDR1 and CDR2: MNHEY and SVGEGT. The CDR3 contains 12 residues. The CDR3 DNA reads as TGTGCCAGCCAAGGGTGGGAAGGGGAGCAGTTCTTC. It specifies CASQGWEGEQFF.

This clonotype was seen more than once but under ten times. J is TRBJ2-2 and V is TRBV29-1; D remains unclear. Between the trimmed V and J ends, which lost 0 bases and 6 bases, there was a span of 8 bases. Per germline, CDR1 SQVTM and CDR2 ANQGSEA. This CDR3 has 13 amino acids. The CDR3 DNA sequence: TGCAGCGTTGAAGATAAGGTTCCCGGGGAGCTGTTTTTT. Translating it yields CSVEDKVPGELFF.

The chain joins TRBV4-3 to TRBJ2-3; 8 bases are a match to TRBD2. Per the germline V gene, CDR1 is LGHNA and CDR2 is YSLEER. Trimming at V came to 0 bases and at J to 1 base, leaving 6 bases not matched to a gene. The CDR3 sequence is 17 residues long. The CDR3 DNA is TGCGCCAGCAGCCAAGAGGGACTAGTCGGCCGCACAGATACGCAGTATTTT. Translation gives CASSQEGLVGRTDTQYF.

Ten or more counts support this clonotype. The chain is built from TRBV10-3 and TRBJ2-5; 10 bases fit TRBD1. Germline CDR1 reads ENHRY; CDR2 reads SYGVKD. V gave up 1 base and J gave up 2 bases; unmatched junction bases: 7. This CDR3 comprises 17 residues. The CDR3 reads CAISEFVGTGVQETQYF. The CDR3 coding sequence is TGTGCCATCAGTGAGTTCGTCGGGACAGGGGTACAAGAGACCCAGTACTTC.